The TCR beta chain under discussion was sequenced for a study of T cell changes during pregnancy in multiple sclerosis (dated by TCRdb to between 2018 and 2021). For context, the study as a whole: The study examined how the T cell repertoire changed over the course of pregnancy in women with multiple sclerosis.

The trim is 4 bases for V and 0 bases for J, with a gap of 22 bases between the germline ends. CDR1 SNHLY and CDR2 FYNNEI were looked up in the germline V gene. Counted from cysteine to phenylalanine, this CDR3 has 19 amino acids. Only CDR3 DNA remains: 57 bases, in frame from the first base. The library was produced with the immunoSEQ multiplex PCR assay. TCRdb obtained this table from immuneACCESS and retained in-frame rearrangements with V and J assigned. These tables miss some clones; where compared with another copy, unresolved V genes account for less than half of the shortfall, and the remainder is unexplained. Within this sample are around 66,000 clones, with 90% to 95% of them counted one time only. Of the sample, approximately 1.5% is held by the ten largest clones. Of note for this clone: Its antigen remains undetermined. Per-base qualities were not stored, and no clone one base away is much larger.

Sequenced here: peripheral blood, sampled after pregnancy. The clonotype originates from a female donor in good health, enrolled as a control in a pregnancy study. The sequence links TRBV2 to TRBJ1-5; no D segment can be confidently identified. The DNA sequence is given as TGTGCCAGCAGTGGACCGGGGTCGGCGGAGCCAGGTAGCAATCAGCCCCAGCATTTT. Translated, it reads CASSGPGSAEPGSNQPQHF.